This T cell receptor beta chain was documented in a study of identical twins. Note on this clonotype: Its cognate antigen is unknown.

The CDR3 contains 20 residues. V dropped 2 bases and J dropped 0 bases, with 20 bases sitting between them. Notes on the study in general: Conclusions leaned on cross-sectional statistical analysis and did not track the same donors over time.

TCRdb reprocessed the 5' RACE reads with MiXCR, giving one entry per CDR3 protein. Of some 500,000 distinct CDR3 sequences in the sample, over 11% were seen once. These sequences were also reported in another study, on yellow fever vaccine responses in identical twins.

The sequenced sample consisted of CD4+ T cells sorted from blood. The rearrangement joins TRBV12-3 or TRBV12-4 to TRBJ2-6; D is possibly TRBD2 (6 bases). The receptor was isolated from a woman younger than 35 in good health. CDR3 nucleotides: TGTGCCAGCAGTTTAAGCGGGCAGGGTAGCCGATCCTCTGGGGCCAACGTCCTGACTTTC. This codes for CASSLSGQGSRSSGANVLTF.